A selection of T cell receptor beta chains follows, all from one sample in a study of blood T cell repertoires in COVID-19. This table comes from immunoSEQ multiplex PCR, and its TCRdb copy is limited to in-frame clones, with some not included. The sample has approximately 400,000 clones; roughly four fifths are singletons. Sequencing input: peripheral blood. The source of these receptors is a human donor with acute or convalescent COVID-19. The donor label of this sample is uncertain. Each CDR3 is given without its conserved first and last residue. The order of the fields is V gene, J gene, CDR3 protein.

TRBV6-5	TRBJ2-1	ASKTGQGNEQF
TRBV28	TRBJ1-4	ASVAGIREKLF
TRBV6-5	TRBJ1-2	ASSSQGQGFWGYT
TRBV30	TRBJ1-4	AWSVGGFTSANEKLF
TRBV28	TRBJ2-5	ASSTYGLANQKETQY
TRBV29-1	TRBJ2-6	SVDSVRGGYSGANVLT
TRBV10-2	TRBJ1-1	ASSDIFLNTEAF
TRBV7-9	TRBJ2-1	ASSFGQGGGPYYNEQF
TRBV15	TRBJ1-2	ATSRGGQGAYGYT
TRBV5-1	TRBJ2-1	ASSILAGSSYNEQF
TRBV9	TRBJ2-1	ASSPLETSGTDEQF
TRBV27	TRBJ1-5	ASSQGTGGSQPQH
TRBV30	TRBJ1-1	AWILESNTEAF
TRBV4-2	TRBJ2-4	ASSQEASSGRRLQNIQY
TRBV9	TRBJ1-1	ASSVAAVNTEAF
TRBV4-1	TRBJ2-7	ASATPGTGTYEQY
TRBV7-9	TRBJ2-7	ASSNSDRGNYEQY
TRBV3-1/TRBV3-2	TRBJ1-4	ASSLSRQATNEKLF
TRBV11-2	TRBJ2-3	ASRRPGGDFTDTQY
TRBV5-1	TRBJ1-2	ASSPPGQGNYGYT
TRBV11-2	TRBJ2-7	ASTQQGRTWEQY
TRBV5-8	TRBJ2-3	ASNKQGWYTDTQY
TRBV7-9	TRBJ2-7	ASSPWPYEQY
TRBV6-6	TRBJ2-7	ASSPRQGARLADSYEQY
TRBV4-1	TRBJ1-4	ASSQEETGTATNEKLF
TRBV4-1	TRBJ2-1	ASSQSGRAGNEQF
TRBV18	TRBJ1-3	ASSADRGSGNTIY
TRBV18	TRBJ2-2	ASADGGQGRGELF
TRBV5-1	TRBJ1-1	ASSRQTELNTEAF
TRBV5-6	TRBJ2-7	ASSLVGQPAYEQY
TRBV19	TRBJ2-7	ASSMGTGLK
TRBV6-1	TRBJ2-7	ASSETYRGSFNEQY
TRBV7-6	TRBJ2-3	ASSAHHRGRGGTDTQY
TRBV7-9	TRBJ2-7	ASSLSRGSEQY
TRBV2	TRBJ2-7	ASKRQPTYEQY
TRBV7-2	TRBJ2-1	ASSLELLTSGYNEQF